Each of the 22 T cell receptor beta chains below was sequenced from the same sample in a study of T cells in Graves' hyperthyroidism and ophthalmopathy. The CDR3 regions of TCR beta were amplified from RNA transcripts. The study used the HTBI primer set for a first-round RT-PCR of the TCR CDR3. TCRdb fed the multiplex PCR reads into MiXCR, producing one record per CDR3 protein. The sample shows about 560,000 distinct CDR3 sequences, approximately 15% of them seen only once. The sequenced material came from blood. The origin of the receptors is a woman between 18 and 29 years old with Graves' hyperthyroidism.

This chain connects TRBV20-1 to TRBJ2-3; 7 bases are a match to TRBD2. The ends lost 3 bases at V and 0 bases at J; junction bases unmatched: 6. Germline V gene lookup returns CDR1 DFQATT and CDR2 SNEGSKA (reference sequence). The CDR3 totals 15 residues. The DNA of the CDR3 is TGCAGTGCTAGCTTCCTAGCGGAAAGCACAGATACGCAGTATTTT. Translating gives CSASFLAESTDTQYF.

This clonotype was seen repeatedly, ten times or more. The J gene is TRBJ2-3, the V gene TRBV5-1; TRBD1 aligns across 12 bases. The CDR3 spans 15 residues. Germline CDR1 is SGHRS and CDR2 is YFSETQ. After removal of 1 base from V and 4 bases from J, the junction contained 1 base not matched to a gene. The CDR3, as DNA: TGCGCCAGCAGCTTGAGGGACAGGGGGCCAGATACGCAGTATTTT. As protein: CASSLRDRGPDTQYF.

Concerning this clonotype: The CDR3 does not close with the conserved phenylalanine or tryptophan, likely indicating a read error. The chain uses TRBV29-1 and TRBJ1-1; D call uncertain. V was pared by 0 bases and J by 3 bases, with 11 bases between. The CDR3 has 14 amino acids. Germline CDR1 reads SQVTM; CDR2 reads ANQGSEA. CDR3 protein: CSVEEQQPHTEAFL. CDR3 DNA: TGCAGCGTTGAAGAACAACAGCCCCACACTGAAGCTTTCCTT.

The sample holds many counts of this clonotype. The CDR3 coding sequence is TGTGCCAGCAAGGCGGACCCAGTCCCCGGGGAGCTGTTTTTT. Its translation: CASKADPVPGELFF. The rearrangement uses TRBV6-1 and TRBJ2-2; D gene ambiguous. The V gene lost 7 bases and the J gene lost 6 bases, with 15 bases spanning the gap. Germline loops: CDR1 MNHNS, CDR2 SASEGT. CDR3 size: 14 residues.

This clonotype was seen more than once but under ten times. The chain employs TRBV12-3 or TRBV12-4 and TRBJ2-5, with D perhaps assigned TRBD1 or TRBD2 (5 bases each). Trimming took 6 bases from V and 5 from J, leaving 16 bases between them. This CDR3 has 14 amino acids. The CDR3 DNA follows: TGTGCCAGCAGCCCCCCATGGGGCGGGGAGACCCAGTACTTC. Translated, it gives CASSPPWGGETQYF.

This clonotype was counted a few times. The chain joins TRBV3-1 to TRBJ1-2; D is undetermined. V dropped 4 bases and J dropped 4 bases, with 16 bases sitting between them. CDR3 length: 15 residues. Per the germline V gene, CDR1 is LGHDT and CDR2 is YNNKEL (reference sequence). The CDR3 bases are TGTGCCAGCAGCCCCACATCGACAAGAAGCTATGGCTACACCTTC. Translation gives CASSPTSTRSYGYTF.

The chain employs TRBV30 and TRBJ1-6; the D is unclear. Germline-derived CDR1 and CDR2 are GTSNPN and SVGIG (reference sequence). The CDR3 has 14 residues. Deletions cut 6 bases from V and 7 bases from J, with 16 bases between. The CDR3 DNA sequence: TGTGCCTGTCAAATGGGAGGAAACAATTCACCCCTCCACTTT. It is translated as CACQMGGNNSPLHF.

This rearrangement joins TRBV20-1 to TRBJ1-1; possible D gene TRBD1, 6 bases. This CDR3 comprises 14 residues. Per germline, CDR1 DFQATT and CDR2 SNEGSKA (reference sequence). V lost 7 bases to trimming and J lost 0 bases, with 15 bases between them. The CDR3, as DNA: TGCAGTGGTCCGACAGGCGTCATGAACACTGAAGCTTTCTTT. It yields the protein CSGPTGVMNTEAFF.

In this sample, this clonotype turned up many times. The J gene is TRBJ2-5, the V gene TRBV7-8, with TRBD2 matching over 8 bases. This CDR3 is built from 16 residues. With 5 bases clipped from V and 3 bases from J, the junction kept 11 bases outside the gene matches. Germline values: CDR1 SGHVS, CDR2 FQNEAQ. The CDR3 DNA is TGTGCCAGCAGCACTCGCCGAGCGGGGGCAAAAGAGACCCAGTACTTC. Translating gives CASSTRRAGAKETQYF.

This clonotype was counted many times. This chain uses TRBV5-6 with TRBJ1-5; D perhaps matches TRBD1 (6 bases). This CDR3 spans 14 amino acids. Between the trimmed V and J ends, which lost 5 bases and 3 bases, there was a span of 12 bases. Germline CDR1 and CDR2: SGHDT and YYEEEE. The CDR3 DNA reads TGTGCCAGCAGTCAGACAGGTTTCAATCAGCCCCAGCATTTT. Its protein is CASSQTGFNQPQHF.

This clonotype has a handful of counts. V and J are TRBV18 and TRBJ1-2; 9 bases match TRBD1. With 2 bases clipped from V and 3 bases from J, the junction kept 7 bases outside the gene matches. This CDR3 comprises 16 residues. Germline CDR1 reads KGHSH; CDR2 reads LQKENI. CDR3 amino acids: CASSPFTGGKDYGYTF. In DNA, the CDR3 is TGTGCCAGCTCACCATTCACAGGGGGCAAGGACTATGGCTACACCTTC.

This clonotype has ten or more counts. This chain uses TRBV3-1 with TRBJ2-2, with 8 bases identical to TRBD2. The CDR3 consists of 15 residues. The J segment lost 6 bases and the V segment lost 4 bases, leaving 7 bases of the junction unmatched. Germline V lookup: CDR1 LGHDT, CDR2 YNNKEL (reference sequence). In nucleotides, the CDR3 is TGTGCCAGCAGCCCCTCCCGGGGGGGAGCCGGGGAGCTGTTTTTT. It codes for CASSPSRGGAGELFF.

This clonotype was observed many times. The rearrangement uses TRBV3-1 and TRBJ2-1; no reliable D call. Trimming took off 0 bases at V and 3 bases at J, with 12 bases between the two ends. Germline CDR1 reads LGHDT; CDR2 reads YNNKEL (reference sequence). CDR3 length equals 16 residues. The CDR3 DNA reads TGTGCCAGCAGCCAAGACGGCAAGGGCATCTACAATGAGCAGTTCTTC. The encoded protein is CASSQDGKGIYNEQFF.

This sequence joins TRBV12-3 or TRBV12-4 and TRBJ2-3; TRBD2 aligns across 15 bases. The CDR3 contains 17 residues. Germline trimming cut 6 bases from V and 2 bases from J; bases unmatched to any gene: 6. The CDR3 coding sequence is TGTGCCAGCAGCACGGGACTAGCGGGGGGAAACACAGATACGCAGTATTTT. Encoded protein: CASSTGLAGGNTDTQYF.

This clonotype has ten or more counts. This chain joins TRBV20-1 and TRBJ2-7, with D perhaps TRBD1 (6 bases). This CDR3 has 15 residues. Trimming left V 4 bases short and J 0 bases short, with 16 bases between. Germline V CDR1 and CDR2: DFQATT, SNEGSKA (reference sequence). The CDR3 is CSANSGTTSSYEQYF. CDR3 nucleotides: TGCAGTGCTAACTCCGGGACAACCAGCTCCTACGAGCAGTACTTC.

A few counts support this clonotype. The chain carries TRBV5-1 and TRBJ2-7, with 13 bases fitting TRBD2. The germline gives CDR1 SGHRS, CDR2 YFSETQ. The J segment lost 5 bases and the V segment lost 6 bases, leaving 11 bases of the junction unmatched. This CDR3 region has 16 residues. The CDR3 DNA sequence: TGCGCCAGCACACATTCTCGGACTAGCGGGAGCCACGAGCAGTACTTC. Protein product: CASTHSRTSGSHEQYF.

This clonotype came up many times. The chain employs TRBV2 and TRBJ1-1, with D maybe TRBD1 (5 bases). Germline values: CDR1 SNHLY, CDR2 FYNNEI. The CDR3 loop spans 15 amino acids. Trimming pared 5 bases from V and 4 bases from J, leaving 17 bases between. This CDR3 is CASSRLTAGSTEAFF. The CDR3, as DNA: TGTGCCAGCAGTAGACTTACGGCAGGGAGCACTGAAGCTTTCTTT.

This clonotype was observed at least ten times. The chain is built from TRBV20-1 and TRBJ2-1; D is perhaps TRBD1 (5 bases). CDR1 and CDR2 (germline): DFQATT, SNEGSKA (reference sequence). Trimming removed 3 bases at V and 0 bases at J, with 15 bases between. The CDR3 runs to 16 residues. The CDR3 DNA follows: TGCAGTGCTAGGAAGACAGAGCCGAGCTCCTACAATGAGCAGTTCTTC. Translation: CSARKTEPSSYNEQFF.

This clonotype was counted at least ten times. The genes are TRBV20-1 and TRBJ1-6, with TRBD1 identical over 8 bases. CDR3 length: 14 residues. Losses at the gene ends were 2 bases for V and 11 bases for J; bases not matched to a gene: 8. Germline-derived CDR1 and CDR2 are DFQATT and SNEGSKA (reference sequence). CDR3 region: CSARTRTGSTPLHF. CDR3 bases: TGCAGTGCTAGAACCAGGACAGGGAGCACACCCCTCCACTTT.

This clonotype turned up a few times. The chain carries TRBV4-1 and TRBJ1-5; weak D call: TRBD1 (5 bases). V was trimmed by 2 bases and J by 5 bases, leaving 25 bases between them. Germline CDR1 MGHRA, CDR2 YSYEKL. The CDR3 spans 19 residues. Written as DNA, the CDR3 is TGCGCCAGCAGCCAAAACATTATATCCGGGGCAGCCGCTCATCAGCCCCAGCATTTT. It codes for CASSQNIISGAAAHQPQHF.

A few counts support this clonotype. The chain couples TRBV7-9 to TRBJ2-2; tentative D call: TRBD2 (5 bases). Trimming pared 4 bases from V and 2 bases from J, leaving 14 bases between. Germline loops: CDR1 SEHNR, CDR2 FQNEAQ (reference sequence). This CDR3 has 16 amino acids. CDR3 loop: CASSSGGQLNTGELFF. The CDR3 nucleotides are TGTGCCAGCAGCTCCGGAGGTCAGCTAAACACCGGGGAGCTGTTTTTT.

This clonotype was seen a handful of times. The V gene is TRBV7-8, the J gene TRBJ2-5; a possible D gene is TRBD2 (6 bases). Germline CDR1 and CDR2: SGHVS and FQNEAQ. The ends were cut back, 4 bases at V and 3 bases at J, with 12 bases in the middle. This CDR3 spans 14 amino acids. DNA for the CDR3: TGTGCCAGCAGCTCCACGGAGGGAAAAGAGACCCAGTACTTC. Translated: CASSSTEGKETQYF. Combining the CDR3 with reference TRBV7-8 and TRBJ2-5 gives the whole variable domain GAGVSQSPRYKVAKRGQDVALRCDPISGHVSLFWYQQALGQGPEFLTYFQNEAQLDKSGLPSDRFFAERPEGSVSTLKIQRTQQEDSAVYLCASSSTEGKETQYFGPGTRLLVL.